These T cell receptor beta chains were read from a single sample in a study of T cell responses to AZD1222 COVID-19 vaccine. This table comes from immunoSEQ multiplex PCR, and its TCRdb copy is limited to in-frame clones, with some not included. The data show approximately 170,000 clones, with over 85% seen just once and 1.6% held by the top ten. The sample was peripheral blood, taken on day 0 of AZD1222 vaccination. All receptors come from an adult in good health. Each CDR3 is given with its conserved first and last residue. D genes are given only for firm matches. Not every row has a clone size; where given, it reads once, few, many or a size class.

TRBJ1-4 . . TRBV2 TGTGCCAGCCGCCCACGGACAGATAATGAAAAACTGTTTTTT CASRPRTDNEKLFF
TRBJ1-6 . . TRBV5-1 TGCGCCAGCAGCTTCGTAGGACTGAATTCACCCCTCCACTTT CASSFVGLNSPLHF
TRBJ1-5 . . TRBV19 TGTGCCAGTAGACCGACCCGGCCGGGGCAGCCCCAGCATTTT CASRPTRPGQPQHF
TRBJ2-1 . TRBD2 TRBV4-2 TGTGCCAGCAGCCCATCCGGGACTAGCGGGGGAGGGGTCAATGAGCAGTTCTTC CASSPSGTSGGGVNEQFF
TRBJ2-5 . TRBD1 TRBV27 TGTGCCAGCAGCCGCCGACAGGGGACAGGAGAGACCCAGTACTTC CASSRRQGTGETQYF
TRBJ2-1 . TRBD1 TRBV3-1/TRBV3-2 TGTGCCAGCAGCCAGGAGGGACAGGGGGCCCGTTTCAGGGACAATGAGCAGTTCTTC CASSQEGQGARFRDNEQFF
TRBJ2-1 . . TRBV5-4 TGTGCCAGCAGCCCGGCGGGTGCCTACAATGAGCAGTTCTTC CASSPAGAYNEQFF
TRBJ2-7 few TRBD1 TRBV6-2/TRBV6-3 TGTGCCAGCAGTTACTCGGGACAGGGGCGCGGCGAGCAGTACTTC CASSYSGQGRGEQYF
TRBJ1-2 . . TRBV2 TGTGCCAGCAGTGGACAGAAAAACTATGGCTACACCTTC CASSGQKNYGYTF
TRBJ2-5 . . TRBV7-2 TGTGCCAGCAGCTTAGCGACTCGGAGGGCGGAGACCCAGTACTTC CASSLATRRAETQYF
TRBJ1-1 . . TRBV11-2 TGTGCCAGCAGCACTACAGGGAACACTGAAGCTTTCTTT CASSTTGNTEAFF
TRBJ1-5 . TRBD1 TRBV19 TGTGCCAGTAGAAGACAGGGGGAGGGCAATCAGCCCCAGCATTTT CASRRQGEGNQPQHF
TRBJ2-6 . . TRBV19 TGTGCCAGTAGTGTCTTGGGGTCTGGGGCCAACGTCCTGACTTTC CASSVLGSGANVLTF
TRBJ2-7 . TRBD1 TRBV19 TGTGCCAGTAGTATTCAGGGGGTCGACGAGCAGTACTTC CASSIQGVDEQYF
TRBJ2-3 . . TRBV11-2 TGTGCCAGCAGCTTAGTCCCAGGACGTGGTACAGATACGCAGTATTTT CASSLVPGRGTDTQYF
TRBJ2-3 . . TRBV4-2 TGTGCCAGCAGCCAAGAGGGGACTCACGGCTCTAGCACAGATACGCAGTATTTT CASSQEGTHGSSTDTQYF
TRBJ2-3 . TRBD2 TRBV11-2 TGTGCCAGCAGCTTGTGGGGGGGAAAGGAAGATACGCAGTATTTT CASSLWGGKEDTQYF
TRBJ1-2 . . TRBV3-1/TRBV3-2 TGTGCCAGCAGCCATAGACAGTCTCGTAACTATGGCTACACCTTC CASSHRQSRNYGYTF
TRBJ2-7 . TRBD2 TRBV11-2 TGTGCCAGCAGCTTAGTCCCTAGCGGGAGGGCCAGACCCTACGAGCAGTACTTC CASSLVPSGRARPYEQYF
TRBJ2-7 few . TRBV30 TGTGCCTGGAGTGTAGGGGCATCCTACGAGCAGTACTTC CAWSVGASYEQYF
TRBJ1-1 . . TRBV18 TGTGCCAGCTCACCACCAGGGCACACTGAAGCTTTCTTT CASSPPGHTEAFF
TRBJ1-1 . . TRBV27 TGTGCCAGCAGTTTCCTGGGGACTGAAGCTTTCTTT CASSFLGTEAFF
TRBJ2-2 . . TRBV19 TGTGCCACCAAAGAAAGGGGCAGGGTGGTAGCCGGGGAGCTGTTTTTT CATKERGRVVAGELFF
TRBJ1-5 . . TRBV18 TGTGCCAGCTCGGACAGCATGAATCAGCCCCAGCATTTT CASSDSMNQPQHF